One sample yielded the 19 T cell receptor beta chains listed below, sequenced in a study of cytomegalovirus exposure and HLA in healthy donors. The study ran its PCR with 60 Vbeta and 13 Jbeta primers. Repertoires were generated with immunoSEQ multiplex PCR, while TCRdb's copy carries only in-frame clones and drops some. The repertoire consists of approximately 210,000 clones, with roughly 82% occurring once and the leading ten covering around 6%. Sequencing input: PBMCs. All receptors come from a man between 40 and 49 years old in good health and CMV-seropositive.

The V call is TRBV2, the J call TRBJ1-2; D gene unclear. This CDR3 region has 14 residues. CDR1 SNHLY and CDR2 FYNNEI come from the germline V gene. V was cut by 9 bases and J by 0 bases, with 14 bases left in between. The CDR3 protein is CASNINQANYGYTF. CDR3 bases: TGTGCCAGTAACATTAACCAAGCTAACTATGGCTACACCTTC.

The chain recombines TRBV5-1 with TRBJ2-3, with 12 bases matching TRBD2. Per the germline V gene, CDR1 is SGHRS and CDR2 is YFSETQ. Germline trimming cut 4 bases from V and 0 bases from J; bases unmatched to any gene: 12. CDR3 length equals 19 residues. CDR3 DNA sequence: TGCGCCAGCAGCCTGGGGCTAGCGGGAGGGCCGTCTAGCACAGATACGCAGTATTTT. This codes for CASSLGLAGGPSSTDTQYF.

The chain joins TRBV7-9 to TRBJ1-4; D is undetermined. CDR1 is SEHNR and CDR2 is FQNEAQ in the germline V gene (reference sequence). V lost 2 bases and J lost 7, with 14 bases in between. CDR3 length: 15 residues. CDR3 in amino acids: CASSLSGVVSEKLFF. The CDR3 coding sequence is TGTGCCAGCAGCTTAAGCGGGGTCGTGAGTGAAAAACTGTTTTTT.

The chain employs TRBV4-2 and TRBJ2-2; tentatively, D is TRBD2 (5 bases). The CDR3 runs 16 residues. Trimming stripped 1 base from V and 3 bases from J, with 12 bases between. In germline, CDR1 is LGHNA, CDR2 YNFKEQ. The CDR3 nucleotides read TGTGCCAGCAGCCAAGGTTCGGGAAGGGACACCGGGGAGCTGTTTTTT. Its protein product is CASSQGSGRDTGELFF.

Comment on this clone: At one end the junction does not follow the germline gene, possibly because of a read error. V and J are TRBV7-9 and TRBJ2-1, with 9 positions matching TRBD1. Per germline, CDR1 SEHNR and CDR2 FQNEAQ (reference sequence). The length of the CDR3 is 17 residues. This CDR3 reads CSSSPPRQGQGVNEQFF. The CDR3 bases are TGTTCCAGCAGCCCCCCTCGCCAGGGACAGGGAGTGAATGAGCAGTTCTTC.

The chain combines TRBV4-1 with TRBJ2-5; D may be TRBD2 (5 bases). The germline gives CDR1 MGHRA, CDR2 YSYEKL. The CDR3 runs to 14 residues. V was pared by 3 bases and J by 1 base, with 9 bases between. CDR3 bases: TGCGCCAGCAGCCAGGGAAGCGGCCAAGAGACCCAGTACTTC. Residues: CASSQGSGQETQYF.

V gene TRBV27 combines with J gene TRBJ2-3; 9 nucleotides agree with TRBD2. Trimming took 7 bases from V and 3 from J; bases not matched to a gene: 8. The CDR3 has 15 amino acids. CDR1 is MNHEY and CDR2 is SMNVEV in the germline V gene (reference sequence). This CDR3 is CASNPMRGGTDTQYF. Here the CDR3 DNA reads TGTGCCAGCAACCCTATGCGGGGGGGGACAGATACGCAGTATTTT.

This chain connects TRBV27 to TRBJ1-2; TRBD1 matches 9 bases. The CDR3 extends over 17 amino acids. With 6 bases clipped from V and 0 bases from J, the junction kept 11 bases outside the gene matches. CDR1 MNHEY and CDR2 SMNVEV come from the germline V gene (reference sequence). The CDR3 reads CASRAWDRVRSNYGYTF. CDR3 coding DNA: TGTGCCAGCAGGGCCTGGGACAGGGTACGATCTAACTATGGCTACACCTTC.

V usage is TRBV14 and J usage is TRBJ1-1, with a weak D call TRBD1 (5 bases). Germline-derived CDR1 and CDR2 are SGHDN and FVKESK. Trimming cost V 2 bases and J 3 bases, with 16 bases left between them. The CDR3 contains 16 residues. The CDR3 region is CASSQLGRGGDTEAFF. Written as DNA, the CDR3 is TGTGCCAGCAGCCAATTGGGGAGGGGAGGGGACACTGAAGCTTTCTTT. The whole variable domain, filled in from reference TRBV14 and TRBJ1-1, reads EAGVTQFPSHSVIEKGQTVTLRCDPISGHDNLYWYRRVMGKEIKFLLHFVKESKQDESGMPNNRFLAERTGGTYSTLKVQPAELEDSGVYFCASSQLGRGGDTEAFFGQGTRLTVV.

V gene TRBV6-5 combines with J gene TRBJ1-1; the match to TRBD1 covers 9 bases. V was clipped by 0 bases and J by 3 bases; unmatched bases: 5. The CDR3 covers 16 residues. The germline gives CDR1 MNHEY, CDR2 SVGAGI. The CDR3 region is CASSYSNRGPDTEAFF. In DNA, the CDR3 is TGTGCCAGCAGTTACTCTAACAGGGGGCCCGACACTGAAGCTTTCTTT.

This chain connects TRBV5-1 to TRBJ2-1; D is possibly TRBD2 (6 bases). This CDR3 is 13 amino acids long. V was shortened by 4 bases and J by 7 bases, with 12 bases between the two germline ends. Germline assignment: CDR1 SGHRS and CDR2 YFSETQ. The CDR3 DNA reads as TGCGCCAGCAGCCCTGTCGGGGGAAATGAGCAGTTCTTC. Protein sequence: CASSPVGGNEQFF.

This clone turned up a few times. CDR3 protein: CASSIYYDSNQPQHF. In DNA form, the CDR3 reads TGTGCCAGTAGTATCTACTACGATAGCAATCAGCCCCAGCATTTT. The chain combines TRBV19 with TRBJ1-5; D unresolved. This CDR3 has 15 amino acids. Trimming pared 3 bases from V and 0 bases from J, leaving 9 bases between. Germline CDR1 reads LNHDA; CDR2 reads SQIVND (reference sequence).

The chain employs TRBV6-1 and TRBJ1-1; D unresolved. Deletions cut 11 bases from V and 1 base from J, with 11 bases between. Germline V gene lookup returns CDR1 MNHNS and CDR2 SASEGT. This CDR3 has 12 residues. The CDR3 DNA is TGTGCCCTGCGGCGGTCGAACACTGAAGCTTTCTTT. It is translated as CALRRSNTEAFF.

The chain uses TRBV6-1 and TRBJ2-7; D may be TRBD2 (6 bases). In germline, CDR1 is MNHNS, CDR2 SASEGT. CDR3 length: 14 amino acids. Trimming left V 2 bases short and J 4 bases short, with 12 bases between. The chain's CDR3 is CASSEIQAGYEQYV. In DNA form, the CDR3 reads TGTGCCAGCAGTGAAATACAGGCGGGGTACGAGCAGTACGTC.

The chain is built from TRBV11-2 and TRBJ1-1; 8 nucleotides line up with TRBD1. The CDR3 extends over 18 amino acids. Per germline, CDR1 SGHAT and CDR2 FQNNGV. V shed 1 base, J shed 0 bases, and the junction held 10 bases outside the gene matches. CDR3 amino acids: CASSLGRGRGRMNTEAFF. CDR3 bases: TGTGCCAGCAGCTTAGGGAGGGGCAGGGGGCGAATGAACACTGAAGCTTTCTTT. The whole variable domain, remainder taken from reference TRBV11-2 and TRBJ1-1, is EAGVAQSPRYKIIEKRQSVAFWCNPISGHATLYWYQQILGQGPKLLIQFQNNGVVDDSQLPKDRFSAERLKGVDSTLKIQPAKLEDSAVYLCASSLGRGRGRMNTEAFFGQGTRLTVV.

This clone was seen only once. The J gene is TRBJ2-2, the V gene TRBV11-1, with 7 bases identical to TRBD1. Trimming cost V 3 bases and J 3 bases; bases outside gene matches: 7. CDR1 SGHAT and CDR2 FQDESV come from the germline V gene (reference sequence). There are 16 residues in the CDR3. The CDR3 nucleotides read TGTGCCAGCAGCTTCCCGGCAGGGGGATACACCGGGGAGCTGTTTTTT. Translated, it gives CASSFPAGGYTGELFF.

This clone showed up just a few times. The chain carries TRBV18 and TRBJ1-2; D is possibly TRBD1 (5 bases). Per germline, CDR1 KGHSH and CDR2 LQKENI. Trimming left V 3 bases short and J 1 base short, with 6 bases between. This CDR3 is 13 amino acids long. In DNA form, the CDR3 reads TGTGCCAGCTCACCGGGGGGTAACTATGGCTACACCTTC. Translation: CASSPGGNYGYTF.

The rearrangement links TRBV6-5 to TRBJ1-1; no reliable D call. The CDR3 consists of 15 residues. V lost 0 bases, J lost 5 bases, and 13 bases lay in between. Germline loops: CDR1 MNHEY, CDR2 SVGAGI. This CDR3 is CASSYSPGERTEAFF. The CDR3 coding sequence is TGTGCCAGCAGTTACTCCCCGGGTGAACGGACTGAAGCTTTCTTT.

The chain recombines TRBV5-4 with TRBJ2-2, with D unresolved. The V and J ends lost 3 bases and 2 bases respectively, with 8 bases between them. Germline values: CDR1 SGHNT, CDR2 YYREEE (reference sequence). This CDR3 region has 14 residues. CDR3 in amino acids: CASSSSLNTGELFF. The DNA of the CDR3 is TGTGCCAGCAGCTCATCACTAAACACCGGGGAGCTGTTTTTT.